The sequence of this T cell receptor beta chain was determined in a study of blood T cell repertoires in COVID-19. Study as a whole: COVID-19 samples, acute and convalescent, were from the United States, Italy and Spain. T cells, B-cell-depleted T cells, or PBMCs provided the cDNA or gDNA that served as material.

CDR3 length equals 14 residues. V was shortened by 6 bases and J by 8 bases, with 19 bases between the two germline ends. Germline V gives CDR1 KGHSH, CDR2 LQKENI. As originally analysed: The authors estimated nucleated cell counts from reference gene primer amplification. Here immunoSEQ multiplex PCR was the method, and the copy in TCRdb shows in-frame clones only, minus some. V and J calls plus clone size are reproduced from that table; the DNA served to infer D and trimming. The data show 350,000 to 450,000 clones, 75% to 90% seen once. The gene calls are TRBV18 and TRBJ1-2; the D gene is possibly TRBD1 (6 bases). The sequenced material came from peripheral blood. The clonotype comes from a woman between 18 and 29 years old with acute or convalescent COVID-19. CDR3 coding DNA: TGTGCCAGCTCGCCTACTGTTGGGGGCGAGGGCTACACCTTC. This sequence encodes CASSPTVGGEGYTF. Full variable domain (missing parts from reference TRBV18 and TRBJ1-2): NAGVMQNPRHLVRRRGQEARLRCSPMKGHSHVYWYRQLPEEGLKFMVYLQKENIIDESGMPKERFSAEFPKEGPSILRIQQVVRGDSAAYFCASSPTVGGEGYTFGSGTRLTVV.